Below, 16 T cell receptor beta chains from the same sample are listed, as sequenced in a study of radiation and T cells in renal cell carcinoma. The repertoire was sequenced with immunoSEQ multiplex PCR; TCRdb's copy has only in-frame clones and lacks some. The sample records roughly 120,000 clones, 70% to 90% being singletons. The time point is: blood 2 weeks post-SBRT. Treatment specified: 15 Gy SBRT to primary tumor, nephrectomy 4 weeks later. The source material was blood, sampled from a patient whose treatment included radiotherapy and nephrectomy. The source of these receptors is a woman aged 60 to 75 with renal cell carcinoma.

The J gene is TRBJ1-2, the V gene TRBV27, with D unclear. The V and J ends lost 3 bases and 2 bases respectively, with 13 bases between them. This CDR3 comprises 15 residues. In germline, CDR1 is MNHEY, CDR2 SMNVEV (reference sequence). CDR3 sequence (DNA): TGTGCCAGCAGTTTGGGCAGGAGCACAAACTATGGCTACACCTTC. This encodes CASSLGRSTNYGYTF.

This clone was seen a few times. V gene TRBV19 combines with J gene TRBJ1-6, with D unclear. CDR1 and CDR2 from the germline V gene are LNHDA and SQIVND (reference sequence). V was clipped by 5 bases and J by 0 bases, with 20 bases between them. The CDR3 extends over 19 amino acids. In nucleotides, the CDR3 is TGTGCCAGTAGTTCCCTCAGCTTCCCGGGAAACTCCTATAATTCACCCCTCCACTTT. Encoded protein: CASSSLSFPGNSYNSPLHF.

The V gene is TRBV30, the J gene TRBJ1-1; TRBD1 might be the D (6 bases). The CDR3 has 13 residues. Germline CDR1 reads GTSNPN; CDR2 reads SVGIG (reference sequence). Trimming pared 4 bases from V and 9 bases from J, leaving 18 bases between. CDR3 amino acids: CAWTPGTDRKAFF. The CDR3, as DNA: TGTGCCTGGACGCCTGGAACGGACAGAAAAGCTTTCTTT.

Only a few counts were recorded for this clone. The sample holds other DNA sequences that translate to the same CDR3. Here the CDR3 reads CAWSYSNQPQHF. The CDR3 nucleotides are TGTGCCTGGTCATATAGCAATCAGCCCCAGCATTTT. The J gene is TRBJ1-5, the V gene TRBV30; no reliable D call. Trimming stripped 5 bases from V and 0 bases from J, with 5 bases between. Per germline, CDR1 GTSNPN and CDR2 SVGIG (reference sequence). The CDR3 is 12 residues long.

V and J are TRBV30 and TRBJ2-7, with D maybe TRBD1 (5 bases). CDR3 size: 13 residues. Germline assignment: CDR1 GTSNPN and CDR2 SVGIG (reference sequence). V was pared by 1 base and J by 6 bases, with 13 bases between. This CDR3 is CAWSARVDGEQYF. CDR3 DNA sequence: TGTGCCTGGAGTGCCAGGGTAGATGGCGAGCAGTACTTC.

Note on this clone: The same CDR3 can be traced to other DNA sequences in this sample. The rearrangement joins TRBV18 to TRBJ1-4; D gene unclear. The CDR3 totals 15 residues. Germline CDR1 KGHSH, CDR2 LQKENI. V gave up 1 base and J gave up 1 base, with 7 bases separating them. The CDR3 region is CASSPRGGTNEKLFF. The CDR3 DNA is TGTGCCAGCTCACCACGGGGAGGAACTAATGAAAAACTGTTTTTT.

The chain uses TRBV11-2 and TRBJ1-1; the match to TRBD1 covers 8 bases. CDR3 length: 12 amino acids. The germline V gene has CDR1 SGHAT and CDR2 FQNNGV. Trimming took 7 bases from V and 11 from J; bases not matched to a gene: 9. CDR3 sequence (DNA): TGTGCCAGCAACATAGGACAGGGTAGGGCTTTCTTT. It is translated as CASNIGQGRAFF. Filled out from reference TRBV11-2 and TRBJ1-1, the complete variable domain reads EAGVAQSPRYKIIEKRQSVAFWCNPISGHATLYWYQQILGQGPKLLIQFQNNGVVDDSQLPKDRFSAERLKGVDSTLKIQPAKLEDSAVYLCASNIGQGRAFFGQGTRLTVV.

The rearrangement uses TRBV2 and TRBJ1-3; D call uncertain. The germline gives CDR1 SNHLY, CDR2 FYNNEI. Trimming stripped 3 bases from V and 10 bases from J, with 7 bases between. The CDR3 runs 11 residues. CDR3 DNA sequence: TGTGCCAGCAGTGAGGGTAGAACCATATATTTT. Its protein is CASSEGRTIYF.

With respect to this clone: A junction end diverges from the germline sequence, so it may reflect a read error. The V call is TRBV7-7, the J call TRBJ2-1; TRBD2 matches at 9 bases. The CDR3 length is 15 residues. The V gene's germline CDR1 is SSHAT and CDR2 FNYEAQ (reference sequence). The CDR3 coding sequence is TGTGCTAGCAGTCTTAGCGGGAGCTCCTACAATGAGCAGTTCTTC. Encoded protein: CASSLSGSSYNEQFF.

The chain recombines TRBV7-2 with TRBJ1-2; maybe TRBD1 (6 bases). The CDR3 contains 14 residues. V lost 3 bases, J lost 4 bases, and 12 bases lay in between. Germline assignment: CDR1 SGHTA and CDR2 FQGNSA. The CDR3 loop reads CASSFSGEVYGYTF. CDR3 coding DNA: TGTGCCAGCAGCTTTTCAGGGGAGGTCTATGGCTACACCTTC.

The rearrangement joins TRBV4-2 to TRBJ1-3; TRBD1 matches 8 bases. The CDR3 sequence is 15 residues long. Germline V gives CDR1 LGHNA, CDR2 YNFKEQ. Losses at the gene ends were 1 base for V and 4 bases for J; bases not matched to a gene: 3. The CDR3 region is CASSQVRTGGNTIYF. In DNA, the CDR3 is TGTGCCAGCAGCCAAGTTCGGACAGGGGGAAACACCATATATTTT.

This rearrangement joins TRBV6-6 to TRBJ1-6, with D unresolved. The CDR3 has 12 amino acids. The V and J ends lost 10 bases and 14 bases respectively, with 18 bases between them. Germline V CDR1 and CDR2: MNHNY, SVGAGI (reference sequence). The CDR3: CATTLYHETLHF. CDR3 nucleotides: TGTGCCACCACTCTGTACCATGAGACCCTCCACTTT.

V and J are TRBV6-5 and TRBJ1-1; unclear D gene. The CDR3 covers 14 residues. Trimming removed 6 bases from V and 1 base from J, with 12 bases in between. The germline V gene has CDR1 MNHEY and CDR2 SVGAGI. The CDR3 region is CASRSETSNTEAFF. The DNA of the CDR3 is TGTGCCAGCAGGTCAGAGACCTCGAACACTGAAGCTTTCTTT.

The chain couples TRBV7-6 to TRBJ1-2; TRBD1 aligns across 12 bases. CDR3 length: 14 amino acids. Germline CDR1 and CDR2: SGHVS and FNYEAQ. V shed 5 bases, J shed 6 bases, and the junction held 4 bases outside the gene matches. CDR3 in amino acids: CASSRDRGLDGYTF. CDR3 nucleotides: TGTGCCAGCAGCCGGGACAGGGGGCTCGATGGCTACACCTTC.

The gene calls are TRBV6-1 and TRBJ1-3; TRBD1 matches 8 bases. Trimming took 4 bases from V and 0 from J; bases not matched to a gene: 11. CDR3 length equals 18 residues. From germline, CDR1 is MNHNS and CDR2 SASEGT. CDR3 coding DNA: TGTGCCAGCAGTGCTCTTACAGGGGGAGCGGGCTCTGGAAACACCATATATTTT. Its translation is CASSALTGGAGSGNTIYF.

The V call is TRBV27, the J call TRBJ2-3; no clear D. The CDR3 sequence is 14 residues long. Germline loops: CDR1 MNHEY, CDR2 SMNVEV (reference sequence). V was shortened by 1 base and J by 3 bases, with 8 bases between the two germline ends. This chain's CDR3 is CASSLYMGTDTQYF. The CDR3, as DNA: TGTGCCAGCAGTTTATATATGGGGACAGATACGCAGTATTTT.